Reported below is one T cell receptor (beta chain). Its antigen has not been determined. There are no base qualities to consult, and no much larger clone falls within one base. Receptor amplification or capture employed PCR. The reads were generated on a NextSeq 500. Bulk TCR libraries were prepared as previously described, using TCR primers listed in Table S5. Total RNA was purified with the Qiagen AllPrep DNA/RNA kit. Before any analysis, reads coming from multiple sequencing runs of the same library were combined into one pool. Per the source publication's procedure: Only reads with exact TCR constant sequence were kept, trimmed to 150 nt, and grouped by their 12-nt molecular barcodes. Within each barcode group, reads were sub-clustered at a 15% Levenshtein threshold, and quality-weighted consensus sequences were built per RNA molecule. Non-functional sequences were filtered out, along with any lower-count sequence sitting one edit away from another sequence. Based on a fit of two negative binomial distributions, barcode sub-clusters having less than 20% of the maximum read count were discarded. In TCRdb, the public reads were trimmed at Q25 with fastp and aligned with MiXCR, with productive beta chains retained. Every entry covers one CDR3 protein and lists the most common genes and DNA from its rows. None of the V and J calls come from the authors' own analysis; TCRdb made them. Present in this sample are hundreds of thousands of distinct CDR3 sequences, roughly 27% of which were seen just once. The ten largest clones represent about 0.73% of the sample.

These data belong to a study of molecular identifiers for immune sequencing clone quantification (dated by TCRdb to 2017 to 2018). Turning to the overall study: For a replicate experiment, RNA from roughly 18,000 or 92,000 naive CD8 T cells was divided into five aliquots, and four of the five aliquots were sequenced. The study was a methods study using CD8 T cells to benchmark molecular-identifier clustering-based TCR repertoire sequencing (MIDCIRS) and TCR RNA copy counting. The research as a whole found: Highly expanded clone sizes could be underestimated because identical TCR molecules may share a barcode. Modeling gave around 2.7 recovered TCR RNA copies per cell versus 8 to 10 by digital PCR, implying approximately 30% capture efficiency. When barcode sub-clustering was omitted, TCR diversity was inflated by chimeric consensus sequences, with chimeras reaching as high as 47%. Spiked-in Jurkat TCR RNA equivalent to a single cell was reported to be detectable even among over 800,000 naive CD8 T cells. Clones above 20 RNA copies held over 99% of molecules in CMV-specific effector cells but under 1% in naive cells. Naive libraries contained spiked-in Jurkat TCR RNA (approximately nine copies' worth), which is not part of the donor repertoire.

The CDR3 runs 16 residues from the cysteine to the phenylalanine. Only CDR3 DNA is held: 48 bases, read in frame from base 1. V and J lose 1 base and 4 bases, and a span of 16 bases separates them. According to the germline V gene (reference sequence), CDR1 reads LGHDT and CDR2 reads YNNKEL. Naive CD8 T cell libraries were made from roughly 20,000 to 1,000,000 sorted cells using 10%, 30% or 50% of purified RNA. Naive CD8 T cells, defined as CD8+CD4-CCR7+CD45RA+, were FACS-sorted into RLT Plus buffer on a BD FACSAria II. Detection sensitivity was tested by spiking Jurkat RNA equal to roughly nine TCR copies' worth into samples containing 20,000-1,000,000 naive CD8 T cells. Enrichment of CD8 T cells was performed with RosetteSep CD8+ T Cell Enrichment Cocktail and Ficoll-Paque, after which ACK red cell lysis was carried out.

Sequencing was carried out using naive CD8+ T cells from blood, with Jurkat cell RNA spiked in. In the paper's terms, the cell subset or site label means: FACS-sorted CD8+CD4-CCR7+CD45RA+ naive T cells. The V and J genes are TRBV3-1 and TRBJ1-1; the D segment cannot be called with confidence. The receptor comes from a human donor in good health. Some libraries in this study had Jurkat cell RNA spiked in. The CDR3 is CASSQVAGQWSTEAFF. The DNA is as follows: TGTGCCAGCAGCCAAGTCGCGGGTCAGTGGAGCACTGAAGCTTTCTTT.